Each of the 2 T cell receptor beta chains below was sequenced from the same sample in a study of blood T cells in healthy people across ages. PCR was performed a second time for 7 to 11 cycles using a sample-barcoded 5' primer and a J-beta primer mix. One entry per CDR3 protein, called by TCRdb with MiXCR from the 5' RACE reads. The table has approximately 1.5 million distinct CDR3 sequences, almost 35% seen once. The sample consisted of blood. These receptor sequences come from a woman in her thirties in good health.

The gene calls are TRBV19 and TRBJ2-4; 7 bases agree with TRBD1. The J call may not be correct, given that the DNA end is closer to TRBJ2-7. Germline assignment: CDR1 LNHDA and CDR2 SQIVND (reference sequence). This CDR3 spans 16 amino acids. The CDR3 nucleotides are TGTGCCAGTAGTATCACCAGACAGGGCCCAACCTACGAGCAGTACTTC. This encodes CASSITRQGPTYEQYF.

At least ten counts were recorded for this clonotype. The chain employs TRBV20-1 and TRBJ2-5; tentatively, D is TRBD1 or TRBD2 (5 bases each). The germline gives CDR1 DFQATT, CDR2 SNEGSKA (reference sequence). There are 12 residues in the CDR3. V lost 3 bases, J lost 5 bases, and 10 bases lay in between. CDR3 DNA sequence: TGCAGTGCTAGTCAGGGACGGGAGACCCAGTACTTC. This codes for CSASQGRETQYF.